This is a list of T cell receptor beta chains from one sample in a study of regulatory T cells in long-lasting Graves disease. TCRdb redid the calling of the multiplex PCR reads with MiXCR, one entry per CDR3 protein. This sample has 400,000 to 500,000 distinct CDR3 sequences, with approximately 21% found just once. The sequenced sample was peripheral blood mononuclear cells (PBMCs), obtained when the disease was refractory, from a patient treated with antithyroid drugs. The receptors were sampled from a female donor with Graves disease. Each CDR3 is given with its conserved first and last residue.

CDR3 length: 14
V gene: TRBV19
CDR3 protein: CASSGTEGNTEAFF

CDR3 length: 14
V gene: TRBV6-5
CDR3 protein: CASSYGRDNYGYTF

CDR3 length: 17
V gene: TRBV5-1
CDR3 protein: CASSSAPGQGEIDTQYF

CDR3 length: 13
V gene: TRBV6-2/TRBV6-3
CDR3 protein: CASGGLESYEQYF

CDR3 length: 17
V gene: TRBV7-2
CDR3 protein: CASSFLLSSTWGETQYF

CDR3 length: 16
V gene: TRBV18
CDR3 protein: CASSPTETSETWEQYF

CDR3 length: 15
V gene: TRBV6-2/TRBV6-3
CDR3 protein: CASSLSLFMGAEAFF

CDR3 length: 11
V gene: TRBV3-1
CDR3 protein: CASSQGDREFF

CDR3 length: 13
V gene: TRBV12-3/TRBV12-4
CDR3 protein: CASSLVADQQAFF

CDR3 length: 12
V gene: TRBV19
CDR3 protein: CASSPWDRPQHF

CDR3 length: 13
V gene: TRBV27
CDR3 protein: CASSSRQGHEQYF